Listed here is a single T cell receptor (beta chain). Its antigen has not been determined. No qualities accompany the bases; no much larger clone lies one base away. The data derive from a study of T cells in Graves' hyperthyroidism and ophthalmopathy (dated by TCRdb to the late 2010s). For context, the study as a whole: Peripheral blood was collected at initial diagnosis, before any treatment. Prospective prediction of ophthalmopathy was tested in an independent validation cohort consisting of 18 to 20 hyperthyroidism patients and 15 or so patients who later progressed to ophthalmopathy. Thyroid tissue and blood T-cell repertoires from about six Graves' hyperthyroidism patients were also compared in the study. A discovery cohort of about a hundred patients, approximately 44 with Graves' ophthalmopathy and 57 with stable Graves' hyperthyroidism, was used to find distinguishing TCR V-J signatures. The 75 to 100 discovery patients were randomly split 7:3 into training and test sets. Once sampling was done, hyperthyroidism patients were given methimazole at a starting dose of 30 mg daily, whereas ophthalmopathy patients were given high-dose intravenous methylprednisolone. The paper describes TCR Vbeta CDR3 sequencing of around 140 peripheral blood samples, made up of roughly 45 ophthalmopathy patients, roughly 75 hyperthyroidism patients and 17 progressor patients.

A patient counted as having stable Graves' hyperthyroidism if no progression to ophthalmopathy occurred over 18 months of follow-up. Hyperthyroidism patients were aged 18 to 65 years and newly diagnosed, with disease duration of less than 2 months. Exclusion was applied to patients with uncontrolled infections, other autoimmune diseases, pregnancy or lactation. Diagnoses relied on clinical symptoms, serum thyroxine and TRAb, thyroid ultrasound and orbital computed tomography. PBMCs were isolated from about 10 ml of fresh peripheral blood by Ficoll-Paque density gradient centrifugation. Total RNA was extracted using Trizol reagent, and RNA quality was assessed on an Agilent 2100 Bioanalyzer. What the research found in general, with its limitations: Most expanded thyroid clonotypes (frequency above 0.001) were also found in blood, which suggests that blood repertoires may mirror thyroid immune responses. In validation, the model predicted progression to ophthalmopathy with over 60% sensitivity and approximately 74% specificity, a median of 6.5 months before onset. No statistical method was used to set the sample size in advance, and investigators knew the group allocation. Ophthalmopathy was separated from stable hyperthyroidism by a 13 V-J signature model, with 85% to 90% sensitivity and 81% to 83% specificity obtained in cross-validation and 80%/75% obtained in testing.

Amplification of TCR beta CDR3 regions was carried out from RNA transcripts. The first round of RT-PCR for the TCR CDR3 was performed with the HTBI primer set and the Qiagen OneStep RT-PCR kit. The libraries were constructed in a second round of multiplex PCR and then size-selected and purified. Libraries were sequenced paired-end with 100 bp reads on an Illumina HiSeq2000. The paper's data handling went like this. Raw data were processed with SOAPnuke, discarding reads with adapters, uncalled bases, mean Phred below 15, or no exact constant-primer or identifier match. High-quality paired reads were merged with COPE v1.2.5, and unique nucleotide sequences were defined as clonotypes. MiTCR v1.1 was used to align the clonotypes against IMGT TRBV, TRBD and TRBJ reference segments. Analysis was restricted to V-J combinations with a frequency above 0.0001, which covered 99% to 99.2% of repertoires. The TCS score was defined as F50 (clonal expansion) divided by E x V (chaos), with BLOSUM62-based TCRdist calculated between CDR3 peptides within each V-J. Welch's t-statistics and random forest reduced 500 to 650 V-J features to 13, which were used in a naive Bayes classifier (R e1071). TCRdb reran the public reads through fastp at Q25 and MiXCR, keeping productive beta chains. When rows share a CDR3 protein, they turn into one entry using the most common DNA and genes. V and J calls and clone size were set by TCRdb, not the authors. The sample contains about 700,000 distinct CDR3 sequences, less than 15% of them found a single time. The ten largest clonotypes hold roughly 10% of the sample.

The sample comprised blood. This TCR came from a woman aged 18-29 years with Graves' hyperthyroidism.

The CDR3 here reads CASSPQTGGEETQYF. The nucleotide sequence reads as follows: TGTGCCAGCAGCCCCCAGACCGGGGGTGAGGAGACCCAGTACTTC. The sequence links TRBV7-9 to TRBJ2-5; TRBD2 is a weak D gene call, 6 bases matching. As encoded in the germline V gene (reference sequence), CDR1 is SEHNR while CDR2 is FQNEAQ. CDR3 length: 15 amino acids, cysteine to phenylalanine. Just the 45-base CDR3 DNA is kept, in frame starting at base 1. Cut back by 5 bases and 5 bases, the V and J ends lie 18 bases apart.